This passage covers 27 T cell receptor beta chains from one sample sequenced in a study of shared clonotypes between healthy human individuals. Repertoires were generated with immunoSEQ multiplex PCR, while TCRdb's copy carries only in-frame clones and drops some. This table has fewer than 3 million clones, under 95% appearing once. The sequenced material came from naive CD4+ T cells from PBMCs. The subset here: CD45RA+ positively selected. These receptors came from a man between 18 and 35 years old in good health. Some clones in this sample may be carry-over from other donors' samples.

The rearrangement uses TRBV10-3 and TRBJ2-2; TRBD2 matches 11 bases. After removal of 6 bases from V and 4 bases from J, the junction contained 7 bases not matched to a gene. Germline CDR1 reads ENHRY; CDR2 reads SYGVKD. This CDR3 region has 16 residues. DNA of the CDR3: TGTGCCATCAGAACTACTAGCGGGAGAAGCACCGGGGAGCTGTTTTTT. Protein product: CAIRTTSGRSTGELFF.

V gene TRBV5-4 combines with J gene TRBJ2-7; D remains ambiguous. Trimming cost V 0 bases and J 5 bases, with 6 bases left between them. This CDR3 has 12 amino acids. Germline-derived CDR1 and CDR2 are SGHNT and YYREEE (reference sequence). The CDR3 DNA follows: TGTGCCAGCAGCTTGGAAGAAAACGAGCAGTACTTC. Protein product: CASSLEENEQYF. The full variable domain, rest sourced from reference TRBV5-4 and TRBJ2-7, is ETGVTQSPTHLIKTRGQQVTLRCSSQSGHNTVSWYQQALGQGPQFIFQYYREEENGRGNFPPRFSGLQFPNYSSELNVNALELDDSALYLCASSLEENEQYFGPGTRLTVT.

Regarding this clone: Other DNA sequences in the sample encode the same CDR3. CDR3 amino acids: CASSLDRTTEAFF. CDR3 sequence (DNA): TGTGCCAGCAGCTTAGACCGGACCACTGAAGCTTTCTTT. The chain combines TRBV7-2 with TRBJ1-1; D gene ambiguous. V was shortened by 1 base and J by 4 bases, with 7 bases between the two germline ends. The CDR3 covers 13 residues. The V gene's germline CDR1 is SGHTA and CDR2 FQGNSA.

This clone has only a few counts. The V and J genes are TRBV7-9 and TRBJ1-5, with 9 nucleotides matching TRBD1. J lost 2 bases, V lost 5 bases, and 7 bases had no gene match. Per the germline V gene, CDR1 is SEHNR and CDR2 is FQNEAQ (reference sequence). CDR3 length equals 16 residues. CDR3 in amino acids: CASSTGQGMGNQPQHF. CDR3 nucleotides: TGTGCCAGCAGCACTGGACAGGGGATGGGCAATCAGCCCCAGCATTTT.

The J gene is TRBJ2-1, the V gene TRBV5-4; D possibly corresponds to TRBD2 (6 bases). The V gene lost 0 bases and the J gene lost 6 bases, with 13 bases spanning the gap. The CDR3 runs 15 residues. Germline V gene data show CDR1 as SGHNT and CDR2 as YYREEE (reference sequence). The DNA of the CDR3 is TGTGCCAGCAGCTTGGCCGGGGACTTGGGCAATGAGCAGTTCTTC. This codes for CASSLAGDLGNEQFF.

Note on this clone: The germline gene is not matched at one end of the junction; a read error may be the cause. V gene TRBV5-5 combines with J gene TRBJ2-1, with a possible D match to TRBD2 (5 bases). This CDR3 spans 11 amino acids. The germline CDR1 and CDR2 sequences are SGHKS and YYEKEE (reference sequence). This chain's CDR3 is CASSLSRVMLF. The CDR3 DNA follows: TGTGCCAGCAGCTTGTCGAGGGTGATGCTCTTC.

The CDR3 sequence is CASSYQGEVGTEAFF. CDR3 nucleotides: TGTGCCAGCAGTTACCAGGGGGAGGTAGGCACTGAAGCTTTCTTT. This chain connects TRBV6-6 to TRBJ1-1; 7 bases line up with TRBD1. The germline V gene has CDR1 MNHNY and CDR2 SVGAGI (reference sequence). Losses at the gene ends were 2 bases for V and 4 bases for J; bases not matched to a gene: 7. The CDR3 extends over 15 amino acids.

The chain employs TRBV11-3 and TRBJ2-1; 10 bases match TRBD2. The germline CDR1 and CDR2 sequences are SGHNT and YENEEA. The CDR3 length is 15 residues. With 5 bases clipped from V and 6 bases from J, the junction kept 7 bases outside the gene matches. As DNA, the CDR3 is TGTGCCAGCAGCCCACGGACTAGCGGAATCAATGAGCAGTTCTTC. Translated, it gives CASSPRTSGINEQFF. The entire variable domain, with the rest obtained from reference TRBV11-3 and TRBJ2-1, is as follows: EAGVVQSPRYKIIEKKQPVAFWCNPISGHNTLYWYLQNLGQGPELLIRYENEEAVDDSQLPKDRFSAERLKGVDSTLKIQPAELGDSAVYLCASSPRTSGINEQFFGPGTRLTVL.

This chain joins TRBV9 and TRBJ2-2; D is perhaps TRBD1 (5 bases). Trimming took 3 bases from V and 5 from J, leaving 8 bases between them. This CDR3 region has 13 residues. Germline lookup yields CDR1 SGDLS and CDR2 YYNGEE. The CDR3 protein is CASSARQTGELFF. CDR3 nucleotides: TGTGCCAGCAGCGCTAGACAGACCGGGGAGCTGTTTTTT.

The genes are TRBV5-6 and TRBJ2-1; D is undetermined. This CDR3 spans 11 amino acids. The V gene lost 4 bases and the J gene lost 10 bases, with 9 bases spanning the gap. Per the germline V gene, CDR1 is SGHDT and CDR2 is YYEEEE. In DNA form, the CDR3 reads TGTGCCAGCAGCATTCACGAGGAGCAGTTCTTC. This translates into CASSIHEEQFF.

This clone was detected a few times. The J gene is TRBJ1-1, the V gene TRBV11-1; 7 bases align to TRBD1. Germline V gives CDR1 SGHAT, CDR2 FQDESV (reference sequence). The CDR3 length is 12 residues. V shed 5 bases, J shed 5 bases, and the junction held 2 bases outside the gene matches. CDR3 coding DNA: TGTGCCAGCAGCACAGGGGATACTGAAGCTTTCTTT. Protein sequence: CASSTGDTEAFF.

The gene calls are TRBV19 and TRBJ1-2; TRBD1 agrees at 12 bases. CDR1 and CDR2 (germline): LNHDA, SQIVND (reference sequence). The ends lost 6 bases at V and 5 bases at J; junction bases unmatched: 13. This CDR3 region has 17 residues. The CDR3 coding sequence is TGTGCCAGTAGCGGGGTCGGGACAGGGGGCGCTGAATATGGCTACACCTTC. Its translation: CASSGVGTGGAEYGYTF.

The chain recombines TRBV2 with TRBJ2-7; D gene unclear. Germline-derived CDR1 and CDR2 are SNHLY and FYNNEI. The CDR3 contains 12 residues. V shed 4 bases and J shed 1 base, with 5 bases lying between them. CDR3 bases: TGTGCCAGCAGTGTCATTTCCTACGAGCAGTACTTC. It is translated as CASSVISYEQYF. The full variable domain, with the rest looked up from reference TRBV2 and TRBJ2-7, is EPEVTQTPSHQVTQMGQEVILRCVPISNHLYFYWYRQILGQKVEFLVSFYNNEISEKSEIFDDQFSVERPDGSNFTLKIRSTKLEDSAMYFCASSVISYEQYFGPGTRLTVT.

CDR3 coding DNA: TGTGCCAGCAGCTTAGGGGACAGCTATGAGCAGTTCTTC. Its translation is CASSLGDSYEQFF. The chain uses TRBV11-3 and TRBJ2-1, with 7 bases identical to TRBD1. This CDR3 has 13 amino acids. CDR1 SGHNT and CDR2 YENEEA come from the germline V gene. J was trimmed by 8 bases and V by 1 base; bases with no gene match: 2.

Points on this clone: The identical CDR3 is also encoded by other nucleotide sequences in the sample. The CDR3, as DNA: TGTGCCAGCAGCCAAGGACCCCGGGAGACCCAGTACTTC. Translation: CASSQGPRETQYF. V usage is TRBV4-2 and J usage is TRBJ2-5; D uncertain. The V end was cut by 1 base, the J end by 5 bases, with 8 bases between. The length of the CDR3 is 13 residues. CDR1 LGHNA and CDR2 YNFKEQ come from the germline V gene.

This sequence joins TRBV20-1 and TRBJ2-1, with D tentatively TRBD2 (6 bases). Trimming shortened V by 3 bases and J by 16 bases, and 16 bases separated the two germline ends. This CDR3 is 11 amino acids long. Germline-derived CDR1 and CDR2 are DFQATT and SNEGSKA (reference sequence). Written as DNA, the CDR3 is TGCAGTGCTAGTAGGGCGGGGTGGTTTTTCTTC. Residues: CSASRAGWFFF.

V usage is TRBV7-2 and J usage is TRBJ1-3; D gene unclear. The CDR3 is made up of 13 amino acids. V lost 10 bases, J lost 4 bases, and 14 bases lay in between. Germline values: CDR1 SGHTA, CDR2 FQGNSA. This chain's CDR3 is CATSRSAGNTIYF. CDR3 nucleotides: TGTGCCACAAGCCGCAGTGCGGGAAACACCATATATTTT.

The chain uses TRBV7-3 and TRBJ2-1; D is tentatively TRBD1 or TRBD2 (6 bases each). V lost 0 bases and J lost 4, with 10 bases in between. The CDR3 spans 15 residues. CDR1 is SGHTA, CDR2 FQGTGA, per germline. The CDR3 here is CASSLTRGEYNEQFF. DNA for the CDR3: TGTGCCAGCAGCTTAACGAGGGGGGAATACAATGAGCAGTTCTTC.

The rearrangement links TRBV7-8 to TRBJ2-7; either TRBD1 or TRBD2 may supply D (6 bases each). V lost 5 bases and J 0 bases, leaving 17 bases between the germline ends. This CDR3 has 16 residues. The germline gives CDR1 SGHVS, CDR2 FQNEAQ. Here the CDR3 reads CASSTTPGAGSYEQYF. The CDR3 region has the DNA TGTGCCAGCAGCACCACCCCGGGGGCTGGCTCCTACGAGCAGTACTTC.

On this clone: The sample has other DNA sequences that encode this CDR3 too. This sequence joins TRBV9 and TRBJ1-1, with 9 bases fitting TRBD1. Germline V gene sequence: CDR1 SGDLS, CDR2 YYNGEE. J lost 4 bases, V lost 3 bases, and 1 base had no gene match. This CDR3 is built from 13 residues. CDR3 sequence reads: CASSETGGTEAFF. The CDR3 DNA reads TGTGCCAGCAGCGAGACAGGGGGCACTGAAGCTTTCTTT.

This clone appeared once. DNA of the CDR3: TGTGCCAGCTGCCCCACGGACAGGGGGCTTAATGAGCAGTTCTTC. Amino acid sequence: CASCPTDRGLNEQFF. The gene calls are TRBV27 and TRBJ2-1; 11 bases line up with TRBD1. Germline lookup yields CDR1 MNHEY and CDR2 SMNVEV (reference sequence). The V gene end was trimmed by 8 bases and the J gene end by 7 bases; junction bases not matched to a gene: 10. The CDR3 has 15 amino acids.

The gene calls are TRBV7-9 and TRBJ1-2, with 11 bases matching TRBD1. CDR3 length equals 17 residues. The V gene end was trimmed by 3 bases and the J gene end by 1 base; junction bases not matched to a gene: 7. Germline V lookup: CDR1 SEHNR, CDR2 FQNEAQ (reference sequence). In DNA form, the CDR3 reads TGTGCCAGCAGCTTCGGTTTGGGACAGGGGGATAACTATGGCTACACCTTC. It specifies CASSFGLGQGDNYGYTF.

Details on this clone: Other DNA sequences in this sample translate to the same CDR3. The genes are TRBV18 and TRBJ2-7, with TRBD1 identical over 7 bases. Trimming at V came to 3 bases and at J to 0 bases, leaving 2 bases not matched to a gene. CDR1 KGHSH and CDR2 LQKENI come from the germline V gene. The CDR3 sequence is 14 residues long. The CDR3 coding sequence is TGTGCCAGCTCACCCGGACAGGTCTCCTACGAGCAGTACTTC. Translated, it gives CASSPGQVSYEQYF.

The chain has TRBV7-9 and TRBJ2-3; 7 nucleotides line up with TRBD1. Looked up from germline, CDR1 is SEHNR and CDR2 is FQNEAQ (reference sequence). Germline trimming cut 5 bases from V and 6 bases from J; bases unmatched to any gene: 8. The length of the CDR3 is 14 residues. CDR3 DNA sequence: TGTGCCAGCAGCCCCATTCAGGGGGTCGATACGCAGTATTTT. It yields the protein CASSPIQGVDTQYF.

This clone was recorded only once. The V call is TRBV11-2, the J call TRBJ2-5; the D is unclear. Germline V gene sequence: CDR1 SGHAT, CDR2 FQNNGV. Trimming took off 4 bases at V and 1 base at J, with 7 bases between the two ends. CDR3 length: 13 amino acids. The CDR3 region is CASSSVGQETQYF. CDR3 bases: TGTGCCAGCAGCTCAGTGGGCCAAGAGACCCAGTACTTC. The full variable domain, in which reference TRBV11-2 and TRBJ2-5 provide the parts outside the CDR3, is EAGVAQSPRYKIIEKRQSVAFWCNPISGHATLYWYQQILGQGPKLLIQFQNNGVVDDSQLPKDRFSAERLKGVDSTLKIQPAKLEDSAVYLCASSSVGQETQYFGPGTRLLVL.

V gene TRBV13 combines with J gene TRBJ1-3; tentative D call: TRBD1 (6 bases). Per germline, CDR1 PRHDT and CDR2 FYEKMQ (reference sequence). CDR3 size: 17 residues. The V and J ends lost 4 bases and 0 bases respectively, with 16 bases between them. The CDR3 sequence is CASSSDFDRSSGNTIYF. CDR3 sequence (DNA): TGTGCCAGCAGCTCCGACTTTGACAGGAGCTCTGGAAACACCATATATTTT.

As to this clone: Other DNA sequences from this sample encode an identical CDR3 as well. V is TRBV6-1 and J is TRBJ2-5, with D tentatively TRBD1 or TRBD2 (6 bases each). Trimming removed 3 bases from V and 5 bases from J, with 10 bases in between. This CDR3 has 13 residues. Looked up from germline, CDR1 is MNHNS and CDR2 is SASEGT. In DNA, the CDR3 is TGTGCCAGCAGTGAGGGGGGCGAGGAGACCCAGTACTTC. Translating gives CASSEGGEETQYF.